This T cell receptor (beta chain) derives from a study of T cell responses to AZD1222 COVID-19 vaccine (dated by TCRdb to about 2021). Looking at the study overall: A total of 233 trial participants underwent TCR sequencing, of whom 200 to 220 received two doses of AZD1222 and 26 received two doses of the MenACWY control vaccine. Trial participants were enrolled by age into 18-55, 56-69 and 70-plus year subgroups, with about 150, 27 and 61 TCR-sequenced participants respectively. The investigation overall reported the following: The vaccine-associated CD4 TCRs covered the entire spike protein, and the dominant responses fell in regions 160-218 and 743-854. Epitopes outside the regions mutated in the B.1.351 and B.1.1.7 variants were reportedly recognized by nearly half of the unique spike-specific TCRs. Participants were mostly white British, with more females than males. The authors suggested clonal diversity may have been underestimated. Conclusions about previously exposed vaccinees were limited because only six AZD1222 recipients were SARS-CoV-2 seropositive at baseline. Because no samples from the day 14 peak response were available, repertoires could be characterized only after the peak T cell response. After two AZD1222 doses, spike-specific TCR breadth and depth were significantly higher than at day 0 and than in MenACWY recipients. In the small 56-69-year group, the increase in depth fell short of significance, most likely because of low power.

This clone has more than one count but fewer than ten. Its specific antigen is unknown. One end of the junction fails to match germline, which may point to a read error. The CDR3 regions of human TCRbeta chains were analyzed by immunosequencing. The paper's data handling went like this. Repertoire TCRs were matched against a reference library of SARS-CoV-2-specific TCRs generated with the MIRA antigen-specificity platform. Breadth was defined as the fraction of unique TCRs that were SARS-CoV-2-associated, and depth was defined as the fraction of total T cells that were SARS-CoV-2-associated. Using the MIRA data, every spike-specific TCR was mapped to the spike region that the TCR reacted to and assigned to either a CD4 or a CD8 class. Log10-transformed breadth and depth values were compared by one-way ANOVA with Sidak's multiple comparisons tests. What TCRdb holds here is the immuneACCESS table cut down to in-frame rearrangements. Part of the clones is not present; checked against another copy, under half of the missing clones reflect an unresolved V gene, and the others are unexplained. V and J calls and clone size are as listed in that table; D and trimming were resolved from the DNA. The sample records under 80,000 clones, about four fifths of which are singletons. The ten largest clonotypes hold 20% to 30% of the sample.

Interpreted using the paper, the time point label stands for: baseline before first vaccination. The sample's treatment or condition label, decoded: meningococcal conjugate vaccine given as trial control. Vaccinee samples were obtained from the UK trials COV001 and COV002, which included a single-blind randomized controlled phase 2/3 trial of AZD1222 (ChAdOx1 nCoV-19) in healthy adults. Trial participant PBMC samples were collected at day 0 and day 28 after the second dose for TCRbeta chain sequencing. From the cysteine through the phenylalanine, the CDR3 covers 14 amino acids. Here the CDR3 DNA is all that survives: 42 bases in frame from base 1. The germline V gene gives CDR1 as MNHNS and CDR2 as SASEGT.

The chain was built from TRBV6-1 and TRBJ1-6; the D gene lacks a confident call. The receptor's source is an adult in good health. The sequenced sample was peripheral blood, obtained on day 0 of MenACWY control vaccination. The nucleotide sequence reads as follows: TGTGCCAGCAGAGAAGGGTCGGTTTATTCACCCCTCCACTTT. Its protein reads: CASREGSVYSPLHF.